These 21 T cell receptor beta chains came from one sample sequenced in a study of blood T cell repertoires in COVID-19. Repertoires were generated with immunoSEQ multiplex PCR, while TCRdb's copy carries only in-frame clones and drops some. This sample carries about 180,000 clones, 70% to 90% of them seen once, and the ten largest clones take 11%. The specimen sequenced was peripheral blood. These receptor sequences come from a human donor with active or convalescent COVID-19. The donor label of this sample is uncertain.

The chain uses TRBV6-2 or TRBV6-3 and TRBJ1-3; TRBD1 aligns across 7 bases. The ends lost 4 bases at V and 3 bases at J; junction bases unmatched: 9. The germline gives CDR1 MNHEY, CDR2 SVGEGT. The CDR3 runs to 16 residues. Written as DNA, the CDR3 is TGTGCCAGCAGTTCCATGAGGGGGCGACGTGGAAACACCATATATTTT. Residues: CASSSMRGRRGNTIYF.

This clone turned up a few times. The V gene is TRBV6-6, the J gene TRBJ2-1, with D possibly being TRBD2 (6 bases). Germline CDR1 MNHNY, CDR2 SVGAGI (reference sequence). V gave up 2 bases and J gave up 0 bases, with 11 bases separating them. This CDR3 has 16 residues. The CDR3 DNA follows: TGTGCCAGCAGTTACCAAGCCGGGAGCTCCTACAATGAGCAGTTCTTC. Translated: CASSYQAGSSYNEQFF.

The CDR3 nucleotides are TGTGCCAGCAGCCAAACTAGCGGGGGGTTGAATGAGCAGTTCTTC. The encoded protein is CASSQTSGGLNEQFF. The J gene is TRBJ2-1, the V gene TRBV3-1 (or the pseudogene TRBV3-2), with 12 bases aligning to TRBD2. The V gene's germline CDR1 is LGHDT and CDR2 YNNKEL (reference sequence). This CDR3 has 15 residues. The V segment lost 2 bases and the J segment 7 bases; nucleotides outside the gene matches: 3.

The gene calls are TRBV4-3 and TRBJ2-2, with a weak D call TRBD2 (5 bases). The V gene's germline CDR1 is LGHNA and CDR2 YSLEER. V was clipped by 3 bases and J by 2 bases, with 13 bases between them. This CDR3 is built from 16 residues. As DNA, the CDR3 is TGCGCCAGCAGCCATTGGGGAGTTATTAACACCGGGGAGCTGTTTTTT. This translates into CASSHWGVINTGELFF.

The chain uses TRBV9 and TRBJ2-3; 8 nucleotides line up with TRBD1. The length of the CDR3 is 16 residues. V was pared by 3 bases and J by 4 bases, with 10 bases of the junction left unmatched. Germline V gene data show CDR1 as SGDLS and CDR2 as YYNGEE. CDR3 residues: CASSARGQGLSDTQYF. The CDR3 DNA follows: TGTGCCAGCAGCGCGAGAGGACAGGGCCTTTCAGATACGCAGTATTTT.

The chain has TRBV3-1 (or the pseudogene TRBV3-2) and TRBJ2-2; 12 nucleotides line up with TRBD2. The germline V gene encodes CDR1 LGHDT and CDR2 YNNKEL (reference sequence). Germline trimming cut 6 bases from V and 5 bases from J; bases unmatched to any gene: 19. This CDR3 has 20 amino acids. CDR3 sequence (DNA): TGTGCCAGCAGACGGAAGGGACAAGTCCTAGCGGGAGGGGGTACCGGGGAGCTGTTTTTT. Translating it yields CASRRKGQVLAGGGTGELFF.

The V call is TRBV21-1, the J call TRBJ2-7; the tabulated D call, TRBD2, remains unverified against the DNA. TRBV21-1 is reported as a pseudogene. CDR3 length: 16 amino acids. The CDR3 region has the DNA TGTGCCAGCAGCAGGACTGGTAGCGGGATCTGTAACGAGCAGTACTTC. It codes for CASSRTGSGICNEQYF.

This chain uses TRBV28 with TRBJ1-3; D possibly corresponds to TRBD1 (6 bases). V was shortened by 4 bases and J by 4 bases, with 17 bases between the two germline ends. This CDR3 has 16 amino acids. Germline V gene sequence: CDR1 MDHEN, CDR2 SYDVKM. CDR3 coding DNA: TGTGCCAGCAGTTCCTACAGGGATCAGAACGGAAACACCATATATTTT. Translation gives CASSSYRDQNGNTIYF.

This clone came up once. V is TRBV18 and J is TRBJ2-5; D is unclear. CDR1 KGHSH and CDR2 LQKENI come from the germline V gene. V was pared by 3 bases and J by 5 bases, with 22 bases between. This CDR3 contains 17 residues. CDR3 nucleotide sequence: TGTGCCAGCTCACCTACTGATTTTGCGCCCTCACCGGAGACCCAGTACTTC. Protein sequence: CASSPTDFAPSPETQYF. The entire variable domain, with the rest obtained from reference TRBV18 and TRBJ2-5, is as follows: NAGVMQNPRHLVRRRGQEARLRCSPMKGHSHVYWYRQLPEEGLKFMVYLQKENIIDESGMPKERFSAEFPKEGPSILRIQQVVRGDSAAYFCASSPTDFAPSPETQYFGPGTRLLVL.

The chain is built from TRBV19 and TRBJ1-1; perhaps TRBD1 as D (5 bases). V lost 4 bases and J lost 3, with 12 bases in between. This CDR3 is 14 amino acids long. Germline V CDR1 and CDR2: LNHDA, SQIVND (reference sequence). CDR3 sequence (DNA): TGTGCCAGTAGTAATCAGGGCTTGTACACTGAAGCTTTCTTT. This translates into CASSNQGLYTEAFF. The full variable domain, in which reference TRBV19 and TRBJ1-1 provide the parts outside the CDR3, is DGGITQSPKYLFRKEGQNVTLSCEQNLNHDAMYWYRQDPGQGLRLIYYSQIVNDFQKGDIAEGYSVSREKKESFPLTVTSAQKNPTAFYLCASSNQGLYTEAFFGQGTRLTVV.

Remarks on this clone: The junction differs from germline at one of its ends, possibly a read error. The chain is built from TRBV7-2 and TRBJ2-1, with 13 positions matching TRBD2. This CDR3 is 15 amino acids long. The germline gives CDR1 SGHTA, CDR2 FQGNSA. CDR3: CASSPGLAGYSEQFF. The CDR3 DNA follows: TGTGCCAGCAGCCCGGGACTAGCGGGGTACAGTGAGCAGTTCTTC.

The rearrangement links TRBV11-2 to TRBJ2-5, with 11 bases identical to TRBD2. The J segment lost 9 bases and the V segment lost 1 base, leaving 7 bases of the junction unmatched. The CDR3 spans 15 residues. Germline CDR1 and CDR2: SGHAT and FQNNGV. CDR3 loop: CASSLGLAGQEAQYF. As DNA, the CDR3 is TGTGCCAGCAGCTTAGGACTAGCGGGGCAAGAAGCCCAGTACTTC.

The CDR3 spells CASRYLTGRYGYTF. In DNA form, the CDR3 reads TGTGCCAGCAGGTACCTTACAGGGCGCTATGGCTACACCTTC. The chain joins TRBV6-6 to TRBJ1-2; a possible D gene is TRBD1 (6 bases). V was shortened by 6 bases and J by 4 bases, with 15 bases between the two germline ends. CDR1 is MNHNY, CDR2 SVGAGI, per germline (reference sequence). The CDR3 is 14 amino acids.

The chain couples TRBV6-6 to TRBJ2-7; 9 nucleotides align to TRBD1. The J segment lost 0 bases and the V segment lost 7 bases, leaving 7 bases of the junction unmatched. In germline, CDR1 is MNHNY, CDR2 SVGAGI (reference sequence). This CDR3 contains 15 residues. This CDR3 is CASNKKTGGSYEQYF. DNA of the CDR3: TGTGCCAGCAATAAAAAGACAGGGGGCTCCTACGAGCAGTACTTC.

In DNA form, the CDR3 reads TGTGCCAGTAGTTCTAGCGGGGGCAGCACAGATACGCAGTATTTT. It yields the protein CASSSSGGSTDTQYF. The chain employs TRBV19 and TRBJ2-3; TRBD2 matches 10 bases. Germline loops: CDR1 LNHDA, CDR2 SQIVND (reference sequence). Trimming at V came to 5 bases and at J to 0 bases, leaving 2 bases not matched to a gene. The CDR3 spans 15 residues. Together with reference TRBV19 and TRBJ2-3, the CDR3 gives the full variable domain: DGGITQSPKYLFRKEGQNVTLSCEQNLNHDAMYWYRQDPGQGLRLIYYSQIVNDFQKGDIAEGYSVSREKKESFPLTVTSAQKNPTAFYLCASSSSGGSTDTQYFGPGTRLTVL.

V usage is TRBV5-6 and J usage is TRBJ1-1; D is possibly TRBD1 (5 bases). V lost 4 bases, J lost 3 bases, and 13 bases lay in between. From germline, CDR1 is SGHDT and CDR2 YYEEEE. The CDR3 has 14 residues. CDR3 in DNA: TGTGCCAGCAGCCATAACAGGTTGCACACTGAAGCTTTCTTT. Amino acid sequence: CASSHNRLHTEAFF.

CDR3 nucleotides: TGCGCCAGCAGCCAAGCGGATAGCGGGAGGGCCCAGTTCTTC. Its protein is CASSQADSGRAQFF. The chain has TRBV5-1 and TRBJ2-1; the match to TRBD2 covers 11 bases. CDR3 length equals 14 residues. V lost 4 bases, J lost 13 bases, and 10 bases stayed unmatched. Germline-derived CDR1 and CDR2 are SGHRS and YFSETQ.

The sample holds one count of this clone. The rearrangement uses TRBV2 and TRBJ2-7; 7 bases align to TRBD2. J lost 4 bases, V lost 7 bases, and 4 bases had no gene match. Germline CDR1 SNHLY, CDR2 FYNNEI. The CDR3 is 12 amino acids. CDR3 region: CASTWGGYEQYF. CDR3 DNA: TGTGCCAGCACCTGGGGGGGGTACGAGCAGTACTTC. The entire variable domain, with the rest obtained from reference TRBV2 and TRBJ2-7, is as follows: EPEVTQTPSHQVTQMGQEVILRCVPISNHLYFYWYRQILGQKVEFLVSFYNNEISEKSEIFDDQFSVERPDGSNFTLKIRSTKLEDSAMYFCASTWGGYEQYFGPGTRLTVT.

The chain uses TRBV2 and TRBJ1-5, with D possibly being TRBD1 (6 bases). Trimming shortened V by 6 bases and J by 6 bases, and 15 bases separated the two germline ends. In germline, CDR1 is SNHLY, CDR2 FYNNEI. The CDR3 runs 14 residues. The CDR3 region has the DNA TGTGCCAGCAGGAACGCAGGGGAAGGTCAGCCCCAGCATTTT. This codes for CASRNAGEGQPQHF.

The chain is built from TRBV4-2 and TRBJ2-2; 11 bases are shared with TRBD2. The CDR3 is made up of 16 amino acids. Germline CDR1 reads LGHNA; CDR2 reads YNFKEQ. After removal of 4 bases from V and 1 base from J, the junction contained 2 bases not matched to a gene. CDR3 nucleotides: TGTGCCAGCAGCCGTGGGACTAGCGGGAACACCGGGGAGCTGTTTTTT. It specifies CASSRGTSGNTGELFF.

V gene TRBV12-3 or TRBV12-4 combines with J gene TRBJ2-3, with 7 bases lining up with TRBD1. V gave up 6 bases and J gave up 0 bases; unmatched junction bases: 0. This CDR3 spans 13 amino acids. The CDR3 region is CASRDRSTDTQYF. In DNA, the CDR3 is TGTGCCAGCAGGGACAGGAGCACAGATACGCAGTATTTT.